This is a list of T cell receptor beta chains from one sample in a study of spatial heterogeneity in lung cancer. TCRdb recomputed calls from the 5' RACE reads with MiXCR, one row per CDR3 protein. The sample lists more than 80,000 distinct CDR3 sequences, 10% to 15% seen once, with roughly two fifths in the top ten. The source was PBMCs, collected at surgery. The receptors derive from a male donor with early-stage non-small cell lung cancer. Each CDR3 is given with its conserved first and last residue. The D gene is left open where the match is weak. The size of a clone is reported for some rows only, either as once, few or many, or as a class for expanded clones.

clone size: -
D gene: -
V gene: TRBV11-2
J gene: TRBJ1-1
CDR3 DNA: TGTGCCAGCAGCTTAAACCAGGGCAGGACTGAAGCTTTCTTT
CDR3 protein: CASSLNQGRTEAFF

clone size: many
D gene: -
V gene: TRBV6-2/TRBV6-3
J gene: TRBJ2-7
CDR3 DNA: TGTGCCAGCAGTGGAACAGGGATCGAGCAGTACTTC
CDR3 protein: CASSGTGIEQYF

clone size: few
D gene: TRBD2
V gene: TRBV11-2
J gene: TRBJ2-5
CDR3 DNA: TGTGCCAGCAGCCGCGGGGGGACCCGGGAGACCCAGTACTTC
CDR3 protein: CASSRGGTRETQYF

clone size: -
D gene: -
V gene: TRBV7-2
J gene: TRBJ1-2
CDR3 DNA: TGTGCCAGCAGCTTAGGCGGGCGGAGGGGCTACACCTTC
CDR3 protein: CASSLGGRRGYTF

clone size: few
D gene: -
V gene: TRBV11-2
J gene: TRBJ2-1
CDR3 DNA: TGTGCCAGCAGCTTAGCTAACTACAATGAGCAGTTCTTC
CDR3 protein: CASSLANYNEQFF

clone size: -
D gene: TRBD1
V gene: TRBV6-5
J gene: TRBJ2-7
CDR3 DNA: TGTGCCAGCAGTCCTCGACAGGGGGCCCACGAGCAGTACTTC
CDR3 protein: CASSPRQGAHEQYF

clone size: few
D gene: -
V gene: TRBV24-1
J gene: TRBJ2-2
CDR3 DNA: TGTGCCACCAGTGATTTGATCGGGATGAGCACCGGGGAGCTGTTTTTT
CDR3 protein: CATSDLIGMSTGELFF

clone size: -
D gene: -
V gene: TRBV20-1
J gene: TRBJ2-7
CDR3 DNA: TGCAGTGCTACCAGACCTCACGAGCAGTACTTC
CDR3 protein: CSATRPHEQYF

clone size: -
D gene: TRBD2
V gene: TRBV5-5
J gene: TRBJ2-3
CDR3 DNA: TGTGCCAGCAGCTTTAGCGGGAGGCCACTTGGCACAGATACGCAGTATTTT
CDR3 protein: CASSFSGRPLGTDTQYF

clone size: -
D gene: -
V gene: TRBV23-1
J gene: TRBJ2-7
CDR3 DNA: TGCGCCAACAAGTCCAGGGACGCCCTCCCCTACGAGCAGTACTTC
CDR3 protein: CANKSRDALPYEQYF

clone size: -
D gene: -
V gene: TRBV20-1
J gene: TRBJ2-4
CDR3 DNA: TGCAGTGCTAGGTCGGAGGGCAAAAACATTCAGTACTTC
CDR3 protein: CSARSEGKNIQYF

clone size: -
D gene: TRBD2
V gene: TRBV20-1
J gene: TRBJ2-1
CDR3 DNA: TGCAGTGCTAGACTGGGACTAGCGGGAAACAATGAGCAGTTCTTC
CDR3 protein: CSARLGLAGNNEQFF

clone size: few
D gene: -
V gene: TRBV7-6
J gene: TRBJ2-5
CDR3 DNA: TGTGCCAGCAGCTTAGGGGGCCAAGAGACCCAGTACTTC
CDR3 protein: CASSLGGQETQYF

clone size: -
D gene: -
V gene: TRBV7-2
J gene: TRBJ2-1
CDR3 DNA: TGTGCCAGCAGCTTAGATCCCCTCAACAATGAGCAGTTCTTC
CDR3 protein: CASSLDPLNNEQFF

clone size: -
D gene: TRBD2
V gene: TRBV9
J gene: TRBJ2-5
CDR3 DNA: TGTGCCAGCAGCTTTAGCGGGAGTCGGGAGACCCAGTACTTC
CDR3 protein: CASSFSGSRETQYF

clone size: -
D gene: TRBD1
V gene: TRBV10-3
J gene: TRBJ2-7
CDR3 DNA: TGTGCCATCAGTGACTCGGGAGCACAGGGGGCAGCCAGCTACGAGCAGTACTTC
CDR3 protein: CAISDSGAQGAASYEQYF

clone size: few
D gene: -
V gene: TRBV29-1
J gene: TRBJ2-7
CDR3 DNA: TGCAGCGTTGCAGGGATGGACTACGAGCAGTACTTC
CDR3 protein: CSVAGMDYEQYF

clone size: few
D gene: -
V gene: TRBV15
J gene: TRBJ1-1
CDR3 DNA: TGTGCCACCAGAGTGGGGCCCAGGGGCGCCGAAGGGGCTTTCTTT
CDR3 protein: CATRVGPRGAEGAFF

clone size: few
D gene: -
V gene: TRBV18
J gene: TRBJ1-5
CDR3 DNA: TGTGCCAGCTCACCAGGGGTCCAGCCCCAGCATTTT
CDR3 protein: CASSPGVQPQHF

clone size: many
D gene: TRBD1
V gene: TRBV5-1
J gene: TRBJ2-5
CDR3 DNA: TGCGCCAGCAGATCAACAGGGGGCCCGTACCAAGAGACCCAGTACTTC
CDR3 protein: CASRSTGGPYQETQYF

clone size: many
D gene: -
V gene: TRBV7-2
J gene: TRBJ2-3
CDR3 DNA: TGTGCCAGCAGCTTAGTTTTTCCGCAGTATTTT
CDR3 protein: CASSLVFPQYF

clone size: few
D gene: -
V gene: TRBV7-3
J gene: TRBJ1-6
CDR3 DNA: TGTGCCAGCAGCGACGGCTTTAATTCACCCCTCCACTTT
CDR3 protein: CASSDGFNSPLHF

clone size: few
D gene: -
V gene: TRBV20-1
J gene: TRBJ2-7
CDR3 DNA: TGCAGTGTACGGGGCAGTCCGAAGGGCGCCTACGAGCAGTACTTC
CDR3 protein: CSVRGSPKGAYEQYF

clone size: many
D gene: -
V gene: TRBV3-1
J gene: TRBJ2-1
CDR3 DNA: TGTGCCAGCAGCCTTCCGGGCCTAAGGGCGGGTGAGCAGTTCTTC
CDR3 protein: CASSLPGLRAGEQFF

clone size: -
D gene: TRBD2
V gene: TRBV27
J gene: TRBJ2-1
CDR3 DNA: TGTGCCAGCAGTCCGGGACTAGCGGCTACATCCTACAATGAGCAGTTCTTC
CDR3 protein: CASSPGLAATSYNEQFF

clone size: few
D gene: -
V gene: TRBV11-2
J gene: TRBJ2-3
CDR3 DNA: TGTGTCAGCAGCTTAGTTGCGGGACTAGATACGCAGTATTTT
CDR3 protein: CVSSLVAGLDTQYF

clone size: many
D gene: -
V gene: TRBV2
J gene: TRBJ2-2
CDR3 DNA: TGTGCCAGCAGTTCGACCGAGAAAAACACCGGGGAGCTGTTTTTT
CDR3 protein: CASSSTEKNTGELFF

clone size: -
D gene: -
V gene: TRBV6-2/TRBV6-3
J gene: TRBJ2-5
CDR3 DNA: TGTGCCAGCAGTTATTACCCAGAGGCGGGGACCCAGTACTTC
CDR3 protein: CASSYYPEAGTQYF

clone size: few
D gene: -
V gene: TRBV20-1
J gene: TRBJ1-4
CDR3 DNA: TGCAGTGCTAGAGCCCCCCGGGACGGGAATGAAAAACTGTTTTTT
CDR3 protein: CSARAPRDGNEKLFF

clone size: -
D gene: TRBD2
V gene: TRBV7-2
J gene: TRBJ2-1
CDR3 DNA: TGTGCCAGCAGCATAGCGGGGGGGCTTACTGAGCAGTTCTTC
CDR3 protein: CASSIAGGLTEQFF